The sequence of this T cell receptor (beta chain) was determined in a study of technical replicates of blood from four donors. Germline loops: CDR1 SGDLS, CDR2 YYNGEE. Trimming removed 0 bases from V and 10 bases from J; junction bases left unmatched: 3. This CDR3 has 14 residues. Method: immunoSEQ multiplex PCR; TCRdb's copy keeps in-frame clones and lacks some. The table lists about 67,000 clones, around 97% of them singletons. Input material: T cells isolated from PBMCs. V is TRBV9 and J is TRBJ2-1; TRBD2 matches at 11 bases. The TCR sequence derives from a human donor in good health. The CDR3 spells CASSVGWTSGEQFF. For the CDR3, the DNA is TGTGCCAGCAGCGTAGGGTGGACTAGCGGGGAGCAGTTCTTC. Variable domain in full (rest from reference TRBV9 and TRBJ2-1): DSGVTQTPKHLITATGQRVTLRCSPRSGDLSVYWYQQSLDQGLQFLIQYYNGEERAKGNILERFSAQQFPDLHSELNLSSLELGDSALYFCASSVGWTSGEQFFGPGTRLTVL.